These 24 T cell receptor beta chains came from one sample sequenced in a study of cytomegalovirus exposure and HLA in healthy donors. 13 Jbeta primers and 60 Vbeta primers were used for the PCR. Here immunoSEQ multiplex PCR was the method, and the copy in TCRdb shows in-frame clones only, minus some. The sample includes 120,000 to 150,000 clones, more than 65% of them seen just once. Sequencing input: PBMCs. The receptor source for this set is a man aged 25 to 45 in good health and CMV-seropositive.

The chain combines TRBV6-5 with TRBJ1-3; 11 bases align to TRBD1. After removal of 7 bases from V and 4 bases from J, the junction contained 3 bases not matched to a gene. Germline V gene data show CDR1 as MNHEY and CDR2 as SVGAGI. The CDR3 extends over 14 amino acids. This CDR3 is CASTRTGGGNTIYF. CDR3 nucleotide sequence: TGTGCCAGCACCCGGACAGGGGGCGGAAACACCATATATTTT.

This rearrangement joins TRBV11-2 to TRBJ2-2, with 8 nucleotides matching TRBD1. J lost 1 base, V lost 5 bases, and 6 bases had no gene match. The CDR3 is made up of 16 amino acids. The germline V gene encodes CDR1 SGHAT and CDR2 FQNNGV. The CDR3 loop is CASSGPGTGNTGELFF. CDR3 nucleotide sequence: TGTGCCAGCAGCGGGCCCGGGACAGGGAACACCGGGGAGCTGTTTTTT.

V is TRBV7-9 and J is TRBJ1-1, with a possible D match to TRBD1 (6 bases). V was trimmed by 3 bases and J by 8 bases, leaving 10 bases between them. CDR3 length: 12 residues. From germline, CDR1 is SEHNR and CDR2 FQNEAQ (reference sequence). The CDR3 protein is CASSFGQREAFF. CDR3 bases: TGTGCCAGCAGCTTCGGACAGAGAGAAGCTTTCTTT.

The chain joins TRBV7-8 to TRBJ2-7; D is possibly TRBD1 (5 bases). The V end lost 3 bases, the J end lost 3 bases, and 12 bases lay between the germline ends. The CDR3 runs 14 residues. Germline lookup yields CDR1 SGHVS and CDR2 FQNEAQ. The CDR3 region is CASSFQGHYYEQYF. The CDR3, as DNA: TGTGCCAGCAGCTTCCAGGGCCACTACTACGAGCAGTACTTC.

The chain links TRBV27 to TRBJ2-7; 11 bases align to TRBD1. This CDR3 spans 13 amino acids. Germline V gene lookup returns CDR1 MNHEY and CDR2 SMNVEV (reference sequence). V trimming: 7 bases; J trimming: 9 bases; junction bases outside the gene matches: 8. The CDR3 DNA sequence: TGTGCCAGCACACAAGGACAGGGGGCTTTGCAGTACTTC. It yields the protein CASTQGQGALQYF.

This clone was seen a handful of times. This chain connects TRBV7-2 to TRBJ2-3; perhaps TRBD1 as D (6 bases). Germline lookup yields CDR1 SGHTA and CDR2 FQGNSA. The CDR3 is 15 amino acids. Trimming cost V 2 bases and J 3 bases, with 12 bases left between them. The CDR3 reads CASSLTGILTDTQYF. The CDR3 bases are TGTGCCAGCAGCTTAACAGGGATTTTGACAGATACGCAGTATTTT.

This clone was seen a few times. The V call is TRBV5-1, the J call TRBJ1-1; 9 bases are shared with TRBD1. Trimming at V came to 4 bases and at J to 4 bases, leaving 5 bases not matched to a gene. The germline gives CDR1 SGHRS, CDR2 YFSETQ. This CDR3 comprises 14 residues. DNA of the CDR3: TGCGCCAGCAGCCAACAGGGGGCGAGCACTGAAGCTTTCTTT. The encoded protein is CASSQQGASTEAFF.

The rearrangement joins TRBV11-2 to TRBJ2-5; 8 positions agree with TRBD1. The DNA matches TRBJ2-7 better at its end, which makes the J call doubtful. The CDR3 has 14 amino acids. The V gene's germline CDR1 is SGHAT and CDR2 FQNNGV. Here the CDR3 DNA reads TGTGCCAGCAGCACCTGGACAGGGACCTACGAGCAGTACTTC. This translates into CASSTWTGTYEQYF.

This chain joins TRBV5-1 and TRBJ2-5; D is perhaps TRBD2 (5 bases). The DNA end lines up better with TRBJ2-7; the J call may be wrong. This CDR3 region has 15 residues. CDR1 is SGHRS, CDR2 YFSETQ, per germline. CDR3 protein: CASSLHEGSLTEQYF. DNA of the CDR3: TGCGCCAGCAGCTTGCATGAGGGCAGCCTCACCGAGCAGTACTTC.

The chain carries TRBV28 and TRBJ2-5; 9 positions agree with TRBD1. The J call may be wrong; the DNA end is better matched by TRBJ2-7. CDR1 and CDR2 (germline): MDHEN, SYDVKM. CDR3 length: 15 amino acids. The CDR3 here is CASRGQGRSSYEQYF. CDR3 nucleotides: TGTGCCAGCAGGGGACAGGGACGGAGCTCCTACGAGCAGTACTTC.

V is TRBV2 and J is TRBJ2-3; 12 nucleotides match TRBD2. The CDR3 is made up of 16 amino acids. Trimming took 4 bases from V and 6 from J; bases not matched to a gene: 8. Germline V lookup: CDR1 SNHLY, CDR2 FYNNEI. CDR3 DNA: TGTGCCAGCAGTGGACTAGCGGGGGCCCCGGCCGATACGCAGTATTTT. Its translation is CASSGLAGAPADTQYF.

The chain recombines TRBV11-2 with TRBJ2-7; 8 bases map to TRBD1. With 5 bases clipped from V and 0 bases from J, the junction kept 6 bases outside the gene matches. This CDR3 spans 15 amino acids. CDR1 SGHAT and CDR2 FQNNGV come from the germline V gene. The CDR3 DNA reads TGTGCCAGCAGCCTGGGACAGGCCAACTCCTACGAGCAGTACTTC. It translates to CASSLGQANSYEQYF.

This clone is a singleton in its sample. The chain joins TRBV6-5 to TRBJ1-5, with 7 bases matching TRBD1. The germline CDR1 and CDR2 sequences are MNHEY and SVGAGI. The V and J ends lost 5 bases and 2 bases, in that order; junction bases with no gene match: 3. The CDR3 length is 14 residues. The chain's CDR3 is CASSLGQGNQPQHF. CDR3 nucleotides: TGTGCCAGCAGTCTTGGACAGGGCAATCAGCCCCAGCATTTT.

A remark on this clone: One end of the junction is discordant with germline, which a read error may explain. The rearrangement links TRBV4-2 to TRBJ1-5; possibly TRBD1 for D (6 bases). The CDR3 runs 16 residues. CDR1 is LGHNA and CDR2 is YNFKEQ in the germline V gene. The CDR3 coding sequence is TGTGCCGGCAGCCAAACAGGGCTCGATAGCAATCAGCCCCAGCATTTT. It encodes CAGSQTGLDSNQPQHF.

This chain connects TRBV19 to TRBJ1-4; a possible D gene is TRBD1 (5 bases). The CDR3 is 15 residues long. Per the germline V gene, CDR1 is LNHDA and CDR2 is SQIVND (reference sequence). V gave up 7 bases and J gave up 3 bases, with 15 bases separating them. The CDR3 DNA reads TGTGCCAGTAACCTCCAGGGCTCACCTAATGAAAAACTGTTTTTT. This codes for CASNLQGSPNEKLFF.

The V gene is TRBV5-1, the J gene TRBJ2-1, with 13 bases identical to TRBD2. The CDR3 extends over 16 amino acids. Germline values: CDR1 SGHRS, CDR2 YFSETQ. After removal of 4 bases from V and 10 bases from J, the junction contained 11 bases not matched to a gene. CDR3 coding DNA: TGCGCCAGCAGCCACATACTAGCGGGAGGGCCCCCCGAGCAGTTCTTC. This encodes CASSHILAGGPPEQFF.

This clone was detected once. The V gene is TRBV19, the J gene TRBJ1-5; D ambiguous. The CDR3 is 15 amino acids. The ends were cut back, 7 bases at V and 5 bases at J, with 18 bases in the middle. Germline-derived CDR1 and CDR2 are LNHDA and SQIVND (reference sequence). CDR3 in amino acids: CASTPTGRVDQPQHF. CDR3 bases: TGTGCCAGTACTCCAACGGGGAGGGTGGATCAGCCCCAGCATTTT.

Remarks on this clone: Different DNA sequences within this sample yield the same CDR3. This chain connects TRBV5-1 to TRBJ2-6, with no clear D. The CDR3 spans 15 residues. CDR1 and CDR2 from the germline V gene are SGHRS and YFSETQ. V was pared by 0 bases and J by 0 bases, with 4 bases between. CDR3 protein: CASSLGSSGANVLTF. In DNA, the CDR3 is TGCGCCAGCAGCTTGGGGAGCTCTGGGGCCAACGTCCTGACTTTC.

This chain uses TRBV7-2 with TRBJ2-2; the D is unclear. In germline, CDR1 is SGHTA, CDR2 FQGNSA. The CDR3 runs 15 residues. V was clipped by 2 bases and J by 1 base, with 8 bases between them. CDR3 nucleotide sequence: TGTGCCAGCAGCTTAAGTGCGCTGAACACCGGGGAGCTGTTTTTT. It translates to CASSLSALNTGELFF.

The chain recombines TRBV28 with TRBJ1-6; 9 bases are shared with TRBD1. V shed 2 bases and J 10 bases; nucleotides not matched to a gene: 6. CDR3 length: 15 amino acids. CDR1 is MDHEN and CDR2 is SYDVKM in the germline V gene. The CDR3 DNA follows: TGTGCCAGCAGTTTAGGACAGGGGAGAGGCTCACCCCTCCACTTT. Translated: CASSLGQGRGSPLHF.

This rearrangement joins TRBV5-1 to TRBJ2-1, with TRBD2 as a possible D gene (5 bases). The CDR3 totals 15 residues. Trimming took off 1 base at V and 4 bases at J, with 12 bases between the two ends. Germline V gene sequence: CDR1 SGHRS, CDR2 YFSETQ. CDR3 DNA: TGCGCCAGCAGCTTGATGGCGGGTCTTTACAATGAGCAGTTCTTC. It translates to CASSLMAGLYNEQFF.

The rearrangement links TRBV5-6 to TRBJ2-3; unclear D gene. Germline V gene sequence: CDR1 SGHDT, CDR2 YYEEEE. This CDR3 contains 14 residues. The germline V and J ends were trimmed by 0 bases and 3 bases, with 8 bases remaining between them. DNA for the CDR3: TGTGCCAGCAGCTTGGGCGCGAAGACAGATACGCAGTATTTT. The encoded protein is CASSLGAKTDTQYF.

The V call is TRBV21-1, the J call TRBJ1-4. TRBV21-1 is a pseudogene segment. The length of the CDR3 is 15 residues. The CDR3, as DNA: TGTGCCAGCACCGCTAGGAGGTTAACTAATGAAAAACTGTTTTTT. It codes for CASTARRLTNEKLFF.

As to this clone: The same CDR3 can be traced to other DNA sequences in this sample. V usage is TRBV6-6 and J usage is TRBJ2-7; weak D call: TRBD2 (6 bases). The CDR3 totals 13 residues. Germline assignment: CDR1 MNHNY and CDR2 SVGAGI (reference sequence). The germline V and J ends were trimmed by 2 bases and 1 base, with 6 bases remaining between them. CDR3 in DNA: TGTGCCAGCAGTTACGGGGGGTCCTACGAGCAGTACTTC. Translation: CASSYGGSYEQYF.